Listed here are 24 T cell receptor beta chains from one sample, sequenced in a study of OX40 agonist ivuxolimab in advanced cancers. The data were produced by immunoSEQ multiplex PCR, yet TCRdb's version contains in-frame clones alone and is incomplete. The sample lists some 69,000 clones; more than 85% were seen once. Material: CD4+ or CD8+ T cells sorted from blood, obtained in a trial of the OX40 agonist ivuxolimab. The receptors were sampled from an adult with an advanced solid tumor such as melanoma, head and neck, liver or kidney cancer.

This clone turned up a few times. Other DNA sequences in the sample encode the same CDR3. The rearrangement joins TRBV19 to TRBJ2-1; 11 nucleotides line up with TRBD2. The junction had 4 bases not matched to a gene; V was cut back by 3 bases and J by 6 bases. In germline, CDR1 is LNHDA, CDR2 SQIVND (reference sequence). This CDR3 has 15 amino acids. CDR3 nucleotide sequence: TGTGCCAGTAGTATCACTAGCGGGAGAGGCAATGAGCAGTTCTTC. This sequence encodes CASSITSGRGNEQFF.

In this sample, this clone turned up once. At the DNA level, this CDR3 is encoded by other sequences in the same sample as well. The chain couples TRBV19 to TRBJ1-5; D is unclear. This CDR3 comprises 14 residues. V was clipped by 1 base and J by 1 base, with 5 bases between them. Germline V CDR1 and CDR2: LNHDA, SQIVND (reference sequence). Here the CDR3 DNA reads TGTGCCAGTAGTATAGTAGGGAGCAATCAGCCCCAGCATTTT. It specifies CASSIVGSNQPQHF.

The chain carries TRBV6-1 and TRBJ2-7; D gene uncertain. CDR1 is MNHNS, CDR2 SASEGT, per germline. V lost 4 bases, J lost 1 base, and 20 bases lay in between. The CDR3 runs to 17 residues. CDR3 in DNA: TGTGCCAGCAGTGTAGGTAGCCCCGGTCGGGTTTCCTACGAGCAGTACTTC. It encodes CASSVGSPGRVSYEQYF.

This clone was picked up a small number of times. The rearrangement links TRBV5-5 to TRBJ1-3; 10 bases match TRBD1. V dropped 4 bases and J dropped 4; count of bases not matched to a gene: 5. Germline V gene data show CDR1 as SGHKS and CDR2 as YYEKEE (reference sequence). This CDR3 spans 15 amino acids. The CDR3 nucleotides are TGTGCCAGCAGCAGAGGACAGGGGGTCGGAAACACCATATATTTT. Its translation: CASSRGQGVGNTIYF. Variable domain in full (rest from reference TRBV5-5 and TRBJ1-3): DAGVTQSPTHLIKTRGQQVTLRCSPISGHKSVSWYQQVLGQGPQFIFQYYEKEERGRGNFPDRFSARQFPNYSSELNVNALLLGDSALYLCASSRGQGVGNTIYFGEGSWLTVV.

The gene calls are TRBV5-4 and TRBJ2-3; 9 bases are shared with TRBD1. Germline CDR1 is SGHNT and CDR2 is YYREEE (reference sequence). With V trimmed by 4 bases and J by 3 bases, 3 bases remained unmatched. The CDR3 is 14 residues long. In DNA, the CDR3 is TGTGCCAGCAGCGGGACAGGGTGGACAGATACGCAGTATTTT. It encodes CASSGTGWTDTQYF.

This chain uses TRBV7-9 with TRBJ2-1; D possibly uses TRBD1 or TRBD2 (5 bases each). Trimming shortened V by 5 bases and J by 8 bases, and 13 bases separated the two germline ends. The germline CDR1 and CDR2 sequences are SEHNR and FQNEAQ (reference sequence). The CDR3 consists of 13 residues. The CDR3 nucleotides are TGTGCCAGCAGCCCCCGGGGCGCGGATGAGCAGTTCTTC. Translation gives CASSPRGADEQFF. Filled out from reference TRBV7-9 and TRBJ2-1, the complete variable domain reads DTGVSQNPRHKITKRGQNVTFRCDPISEHNRLYWYRQTLGQGPEFLTYFQNEAQLEKSRLLSDRFSAERPKGSFSTLEIQRTEQGDSAMYLCASSPRGADEQFFGPGTRLTVL.

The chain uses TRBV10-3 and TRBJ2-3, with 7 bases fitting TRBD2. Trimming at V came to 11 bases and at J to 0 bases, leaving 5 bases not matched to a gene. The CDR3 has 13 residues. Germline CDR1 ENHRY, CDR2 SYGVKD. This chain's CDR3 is CAAYSGSTDTQYF. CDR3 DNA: TGTGCCGCCTATAGCGGGAGCACAGATACGCAGTATTTT.

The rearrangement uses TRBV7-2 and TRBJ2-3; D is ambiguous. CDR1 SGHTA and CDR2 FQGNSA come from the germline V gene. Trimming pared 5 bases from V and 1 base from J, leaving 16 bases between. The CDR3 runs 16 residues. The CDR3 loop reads CASSPRYFRRTDTQYF. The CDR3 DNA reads TGTGCCAGCAGCCCTCGCTACTTCCGACGCACAGATACGCAGTATTTT.

This CDR3 is CASSPMEGQPQHF. The CDR3, as DNA: TGCGCCAGCAGCCCCATGGAGGGTCAGCCCCAGCATTTT. The gene calls are TRBV5-1 and TRBJ1-5; no clear D gene. Trimming took 4 bases from V and 6 from J, leaving 11 bases between them. The germline CDR1 and CDR2 sequences are SGHRS and YFSETQ. CDR3 length: 13 amino acids.

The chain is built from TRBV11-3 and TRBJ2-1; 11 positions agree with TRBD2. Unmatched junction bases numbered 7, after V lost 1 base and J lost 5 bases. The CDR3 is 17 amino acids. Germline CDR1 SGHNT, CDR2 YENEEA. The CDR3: CASSLVSGRAQDNEQFF. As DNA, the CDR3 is TGTGCCAGCAGCTTAGTTAGCGGGAGGGCCCAGGACAATGAGCAGTTCTTC.

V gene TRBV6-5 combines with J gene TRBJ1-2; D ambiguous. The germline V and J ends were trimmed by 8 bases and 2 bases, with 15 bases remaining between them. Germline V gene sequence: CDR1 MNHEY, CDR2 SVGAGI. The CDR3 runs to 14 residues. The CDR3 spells CASRGAAENYGYTF. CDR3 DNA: TGTGCCAGCCGGGGAGCAGCTGAAAACTATGGCTACACCTTC.

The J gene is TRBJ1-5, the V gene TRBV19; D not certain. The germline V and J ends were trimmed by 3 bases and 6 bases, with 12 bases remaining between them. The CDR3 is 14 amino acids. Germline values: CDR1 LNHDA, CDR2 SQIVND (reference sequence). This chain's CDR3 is CASSIGTLGQPQHF. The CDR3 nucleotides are TGTGCCAGTAGTATCGGCACCCTCGGTCAGCCCCAGCATTTT.

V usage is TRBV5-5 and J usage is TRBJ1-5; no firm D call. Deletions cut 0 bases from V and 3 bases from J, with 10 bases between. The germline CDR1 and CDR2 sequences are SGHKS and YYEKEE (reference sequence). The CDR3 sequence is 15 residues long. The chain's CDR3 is CASSLAGHDNQPQHF. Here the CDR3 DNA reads TGTGCCAGCAGCTTGGCCGGGCACGACAATCAGCCCCAGCATTTT.

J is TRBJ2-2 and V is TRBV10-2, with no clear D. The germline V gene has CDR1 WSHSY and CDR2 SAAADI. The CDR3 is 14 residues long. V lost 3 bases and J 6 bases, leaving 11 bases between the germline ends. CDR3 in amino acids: CASSEIPRAGELFF. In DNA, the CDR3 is TGCGCCAGCAGTGAAATTCCTAGGGCCGGGGAGCTGTTTTTT.

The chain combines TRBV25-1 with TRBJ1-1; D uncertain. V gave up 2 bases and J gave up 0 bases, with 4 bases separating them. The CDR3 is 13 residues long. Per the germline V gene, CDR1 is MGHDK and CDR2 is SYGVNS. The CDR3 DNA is TGTGCCAGCAGTGAAAGAATGAACACTGAAGCTTTCTTT. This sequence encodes CASSERMNTEAFF.

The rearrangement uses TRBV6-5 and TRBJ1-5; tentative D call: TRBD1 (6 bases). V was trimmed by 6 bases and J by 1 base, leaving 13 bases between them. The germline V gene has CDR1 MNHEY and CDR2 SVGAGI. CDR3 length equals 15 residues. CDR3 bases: TGTGCCAGCAGGACAGGAGCGAGGAGCAATCAGCCCCAGCATTTT. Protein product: CASRTGARSNQPQHF.

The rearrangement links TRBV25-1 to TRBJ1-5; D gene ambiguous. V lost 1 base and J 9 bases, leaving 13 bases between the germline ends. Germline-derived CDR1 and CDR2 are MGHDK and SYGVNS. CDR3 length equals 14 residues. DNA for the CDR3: TGTGCCAGCAGTGAATCAGTGGCCGGAGGGCCCCAGCATTTT. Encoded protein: CASSESVAGGPQHF.

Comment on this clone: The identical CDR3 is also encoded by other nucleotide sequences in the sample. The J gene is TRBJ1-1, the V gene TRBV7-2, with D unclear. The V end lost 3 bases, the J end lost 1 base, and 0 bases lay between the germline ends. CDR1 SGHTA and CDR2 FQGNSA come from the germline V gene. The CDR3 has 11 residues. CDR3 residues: CASSLNTEAFF. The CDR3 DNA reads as TGTGCCAGCAGCTTGAACACTGAAGCTTTCTTT.

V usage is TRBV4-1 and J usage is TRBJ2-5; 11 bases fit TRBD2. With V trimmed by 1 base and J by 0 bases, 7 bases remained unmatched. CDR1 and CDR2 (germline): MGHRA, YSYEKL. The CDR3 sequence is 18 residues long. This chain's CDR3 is CASSQVGLADSYQETQYF. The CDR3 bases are TGCGCCAGCAGCCAAGTGGGACTAGCGGATTCGTACCAAGAGACCCAGTACTTC.

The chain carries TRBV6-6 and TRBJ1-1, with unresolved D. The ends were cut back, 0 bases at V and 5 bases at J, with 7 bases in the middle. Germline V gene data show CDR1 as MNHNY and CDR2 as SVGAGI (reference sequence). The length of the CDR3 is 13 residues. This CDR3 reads CASSYSGLTEAFF. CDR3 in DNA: TGTGCCAGCAGTTACTCGGGGTTGACTGAAGCTTTCTTT.

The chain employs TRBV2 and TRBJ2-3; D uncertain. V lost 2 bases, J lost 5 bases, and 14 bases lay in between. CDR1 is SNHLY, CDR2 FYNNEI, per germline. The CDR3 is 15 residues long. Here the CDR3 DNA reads TGTGCCAGCAGTGAATGGCCCCTAAATGGAGATACGCAGTATTTT. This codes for CASSEWPLNGDTQYF.

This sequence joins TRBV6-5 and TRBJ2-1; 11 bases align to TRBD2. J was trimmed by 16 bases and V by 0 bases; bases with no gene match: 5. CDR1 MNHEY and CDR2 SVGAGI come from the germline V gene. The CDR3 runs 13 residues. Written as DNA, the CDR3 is TGTGCCAGCAGTTACTCTCAGACTAGCGGGATTTTCTTC. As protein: CASSYSQTSGIFF.

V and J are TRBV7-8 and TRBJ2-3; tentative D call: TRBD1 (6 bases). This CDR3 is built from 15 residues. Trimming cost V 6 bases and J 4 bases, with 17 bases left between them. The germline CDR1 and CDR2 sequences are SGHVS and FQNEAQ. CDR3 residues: CASRGPGQSADTQYF. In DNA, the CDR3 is TGTGCCAGCAGGGGACCCGGACAGAGTGCAGATACGCAGTATTTT.

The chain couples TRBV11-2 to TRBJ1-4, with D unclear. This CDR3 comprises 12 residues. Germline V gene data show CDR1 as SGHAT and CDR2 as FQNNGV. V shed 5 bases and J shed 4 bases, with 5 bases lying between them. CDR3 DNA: TGTGCCAGCAGCCCCTATAATGAAAAACTGTTTTTT. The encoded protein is CASSPYNEKLFF. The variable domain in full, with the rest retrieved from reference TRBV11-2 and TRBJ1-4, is EAGVAQSPRYKIIEKRQSVAFWCNPISGHATLYWYQQILGQGPKLLIQFQNNGVVDDSQLPKDRFSAERLKGVDSTLKIQPAKLEDSAVYLCASSPYNEKLFFGSGTQLSVL.